These 23 T cell receptor beta chains were all obtained from the same sample, sequenced in a study of blood T cell repertoires in COVID-19. Here immunoSEQ multiplex PCR was the method, and the copy in TCRdb shows in-frame clones only, minus some. The sample lists more than 300,000 clones, 65% to 90% seen once, with 8% to 13% in the top ten. The sequenced material came from PBMCs or T cells enriched from blood (not recorded which). The receptors were gathered from a woman in her late teens or twenties who had recovered from COVID-19.

This sequence joins TRBV5-6 and TRBJ1-1, with TRBD1 identical over 11 bases. The CDR3 totals 13 residues. Germline V gene lookup returns CDR1 SGHDT and CDR2 YYEEEE. V lost 5 bases, J lost 10 bases, and 7 bases stayed unmatched. CDR3 loop: CASSPVGQGGAFF. CDR3 bases: TGTGCCAGCAGTCCGGTGGGACAGGGGGGAGCTTTCTTT.

The J gene is TRBJ1-2, the V gene TRBV18; D remains unclear. The germline CDR1 and CDR2 sequences are KGHSH and LQKENI. Deletions cut 0 bases from V and 0 bases from J, with 11 bases between. CDR3 length equals 16 residues. This chain's CDR3 is CASSPPYSISNYGYTF. For the CDR3, the DNA is TGTGCCAGCTCACCACCGTATAGCATTTCTAACTATGGCTACACCTTC.

The chain couples TRBV5-4 to TRBJ2-2, with D possibly being TRBD2 (5 bases). The CDR3 runs to 15 residues. Germline V lookup: CDR1 SGHNT, CDR2 YYREEE (reference sequence). Trimming took 6 bases from V and 4 from J, leaving 16 bases between them. In DNA, the CDR3 is TGTGCCAGCACCCCGGGCCCCGAGGGCACCGGGGAGCTGTTTTTT. Translated, it gives CASTPGPEGTGELFF. Based on the CDR3 plus reference TRBV5-4 and TRBJ2-2, the full variable domain is ETGVTQSPTHLIKTRGQQVTLRCSSQSGHNTVSWYQQALGQGPQFIFQYYREEENGRGNFPPRFSGLQFPNYSSELNVNALELDDSALYLCASTPGPEGTGELFFGEGSRLTVL.

This chain uses TRBV7-3 with TRBJ1-5; D not certain. The CDR3 sequence is 13 residues long. CDR1 is SGHTA and CDR2 is FQGTGA in the germline V gene. The V end lost 5 bases, the J end lost 7 bases, and 12 bases lay between the germline ends. The CDR3 DNA is TGTGCCAGCAGCCGATCTACGGGGCAGCCCCAGCATTTT. Amino acids: CASSRSTGQPQHF.

The chain has TRBV6-5 and TRBJ1-2; 7 bases match TRBD1. The CDR3 totals 15 residues. J was trimmed by 4 bases and V by 6 bases; bases with no gene match: 11. Germline lookup yields CDR1 MNHEY and CDR2 SVGAGI. The CDR3 bases are TGTGCCAGCAGCCCGAGTGGGGCAGGGGGCTATGGCTACACCTTC. Translation gives CASSPSGAGGYGYTF.

This clone has only one observation. V gene TRBV4-1 combines with J gene TRBJ2-1, with D unresolved. The CDR3 is 13 amino acids. CDR1 is MGHRA, CDR2 YSYEKL, per germline. Trimming pared 1 base from V and 7 bases from J, leaving 8 bases between. For the CDR3, the DNA is TGCGCCAGCAGCCAAGTCCCAGCGAATGAGCAGTTCTTC. This gives the protein CASSQVPANEQFF.

The chain combines TRBV4-1 with TRBJ1-6; no clear D. With 0 bases removed from V and 10 bases from J, the gap between germline ends came to 13 bases. This CDR3 is 15 amino acids long. The V gene's germline CDR1 is MGHRA and CDR2 YSYEKL. CDR3: CASSQEYEAGSPLHF. Here the CDR3 DNA reads TGCGCCAGCAGCCAAGAGTACGAAGCAGGATCACCCCTCCACTTT.

The rearrangement joins TRBV10-1 to TRBJ1-1, with no clear D. The germline V and J ends were trimmed by 3 bases and 1 base, with 21 bases remaining between them. The CDR3 sequence is 18 residues long. In germline, CDR1 is WNHNN, CDR2 SYGVQD (reference sequence). The CDR3 loop is CASSDPSRATRGNTEAFF. The DNA of the CDR3 is TGCGCCAGCAGTGACCCCTCTCGTGCTACACGGGGGAACACTGAAGCTTTCTTT.

In the case of this clone: One base away lies a much larger clone, so this may be a sequencing read error. The chain has TRBV7-9 and TRBJ1-1; 7 bases are shared with TRBD1. The CDR3 runs 15 residues. The germline gives CDR1 SEHNR, CDR2 FQNEAQ (reference sequence). The V gene end was trimmed by 1 base and the J gene end by 0 bases; junction bases not matched to a gene: 2. The CDR3 loop is CASSLVGTVNTEAFF. Here the CDR3 DNA reads TGTGCCAGCAGCTTAGTAGGGACAGTGAACACTGAAGCTTTCTTT.

The chain carries TRBV7-7 and TRBJ1-1, with TRBD1 matching 7 bases. Unmatched junction bases numbered 5, after V lost 7 bases and J lost 9 bases. There are 11 residues in the CDR3. CDR1 is SSHAT, CDR2 FNYEAQ, per germline (reference sequence). The CDR3 bases are TGTGCCAGCATCGTGAGGGGGCAAGCTTTCTTT. Amino acid sequence: CASIVRGQAFF.

This clone is a singleton in its sample. The chain combines TRBV19 with TRBJ2-3, with 7 bases aligning to TRBD2. The CDR3 runs to 15 residues. Germline trimming cut 4 bases from V and 2 bases from J; bases unmatched to any gene: 6. The V gene's germline CDR1 is LNHDA and CDR2 SQIVND (reference sequence). The CDR3 region is CASSNQGGYTDTQYF. The CDR3 nucleotides read TGTGCCAGTAGTAACCAGGGAGGGTACACAGATACGCAGTATTTT.

The V gene is TRBV24-1, the J gene TRBJ2-3; unclear D gene. V gave up 6 bases and J gave up 5 bases, with 11 bases separating them. In germline, CDR1 is KGHDR, CDR2 SFDVKD. The CDR3 has 13 amino acids. The CDR3 bases are TGTGCCACCAGTCGTAAGAGTTTAGATACGCAGTATTTT. Translated, it gives CATSRKSLDTQYF.

This chain connects TRBV4-1 to TRBJ2-4; D perhaps matches TRBD2 (5 bases). Trimming removed 0 bases at V and 1 base at J, with 10 bases between. Germline loops: CDR1 MGHRA, CDR2 YSYEKL. CDR3 length: 16 amino acids. As DNA, the CDR3 is TGCGCCAGCAGCCAAGATCTGAGGGCTGCCAAAAACATTCAGTACTTC. Its translation is CASSQDLRAAKNIQYF.

The gene calls are TRBV19 and TRBJ1-5, with D possibly matching TRBD1 (5 bases). Germline CDR1 and CDR2: LNHDA and SQIVND (reference sequence). Trimming took 5 bases from V and 0 from J, leaving 14 bases between them. This CDR3 spans 16 amino acids. This CDR3 is CASSLVGGNSNQPQHF. The DNA for the CDR3 is TGTGCCAGTAGTCTAGTGGGGGGAAATAGCAATCAGCCCCAGCATTTT.

V usage is TRBV30 and J usage is TRBJ1-6; 8 nucleotides match TRBD1. Germline trimming cut 3 bases from V and 8 bases from J; bases unmatched to any gene: 3. The length of the CDR3 is 13 residues. CDR1 is GTSNPN and CDR2 is SVGIG in the germline V gene (reference sequence). CDR3 coding DNA: TGTGCCTGGAGCGACAGGGGTTATTCACCCCTCCACTTT. This sequence encodes CAWSDRGYSPLHF. Combining the CDR3 with reference TRBV30 and TRBJ1-6 gives the whole variable domain SQTIHQWPATLVQPVGSPLSLECTVEGTSNPNLYWYRQAAGRGLQLLFYSVGIGQISSEVPQNLSASRPQDRQFILSSKKLLLSDSGFYLCAWSDRGYSPLHFGNGTRLTVT.

The chain carries TRBV12-3 or TRBV12-4 and TRBJ2-5; 7 nucleotides agree with TRBD1. This CDR3 has 13 amino acids. J was trimmed by 1 base and V by 5 bases; bases with no gene match: 1. CDR3 DNA: TGTGCCAGCAGTGGGGACAGCCAAGAGACCCAGTACTTC. Its protein product is CASSGDSQETQYF.

Details on this clone: Other DNA sequences within the sample encode an identical CDR3. This chain joins TRBV5-4 and TRBJ1-2; TRBD1 might be the D (5 bases). The CDR3 is made up of 15 amino acids. Germline CDR1 is SGHNT and CDR2 is YYREEE (reference sequence). V lost 3 bases, J lost 3 bases, and 15 bases lay in between. CDR3 amino acids: CASSSPGGADYGYTF. CDR3 nucleotide sequence: TGTGCCAGCAGCTCCCCCGGGGGTGCGGACTATGGCTACACCTTC.

A note on this clone: Within the sample, other DNA sequences also encode this same CDR3. This chain links TRBV11-3 with TRBJ2-3, with unresolved D. V shed 5 bases and J shed 0 bases, with 9 bases lying between them. The CDR3 loop spans 14 amino acids. Germline V gene sequence: CDR1 SGHNT, CDR2 YENEEA. The CDR3 sequence is CASSLGSSTDTQYF. The CDR3 DNA reads as TGTGCCAGCAGCCTCGGGTCCAGCACAGATACGCAGTATTTT. Drawing the rest from reference TRBV11-3 and TRBJ2-3, the complete variable domain is EAGVVQSPRYKIIEKKQPVAFWCNPISGHNTLYWYLQNLGQGPELLIRYENEEAVDDSQLPKDRFSAERLKGVDSTLKIQPAELGDSAVYLCASSLGSSTDTQYFGPGTRLTVL.

The sample holds one count of this clone. The gene calls are TRBV12-3 or TRBV12-4 and TRBJ1-2, with D hard to call. The CDR3 covers 13 residues. Trimming removed 3 bases at V and 4 bases at J, with 9 bases between. CDR3 loop: CASSFSTVYGYTF. In DNA form, the CDR3 reads TGTGCCAGCAGTTTCTCCACAGTCTATGGCTACACCTTC.

Only one count was recorded for this clone. V is TRBV14 and J is TRBJ2-7, with D maybe TRBD2 (5 bases). Germline-derived CDR1 and CDR2 are SGHDN and FVKESK. The V and J ends lost 4 bases and 7 bases respectively, with 14 bases between them. This CDR3 has 13 amino acids. As DNA, the CDR3 is TGTGCCAGCAGCCGTATCCTACCGGGGGAGCAGTACTTC. Its protein product is CASSRILPGEQYF.

The chain couples TRBV27 to TRBJ2-3; 7 nucleotides agree with TRBD1. CDR1 and CDR2 (germline): MNHEY, SMNVEV (reference sequence). Trimming at V came to 3 bases and at J to 2 bases, leaving 5 bases not matched to a gene. The CDR3 loop spans 15 amino acids. CDR3 in amino acids: CASSFGTDYTDTQYF. CDR3 DNA sequence: TGTGCCAGCAGTTTCGGGACAGACTACACAGATACGCAGTATTTT.

This chain links TRBV28 with TRBJ1-5; TRBD1 matches 9 bases. With V trimmed by 6 bases and J by 7 bases, 22 bases remained unmatched. The CDR3 is made up of 19 amino acids. Germline CDR1 and CDR2: MDHEN and SYDVKM. This CDR3 reads CASRIVGFRAGQGRQPQHF. CDR3 DNA: TGTGCCAGCAGGATTGTAGGCTTCCGGGCGGGACAGGGAAGACAGCCCCAGCATTTT.

The chain recombines TRBV27 with TRBJ2-1; 13 bases agree with TRBD2. Germline CDR1 MNHEY, CDR2 SMNVEV (reference sequence). V was clipped by 5 bases and J by 9 bases; unmatched bases: 7. The CDR3 covers 15 residues. DNA for the CDR3: TGTGCCAGCAGTCCCTCCAGGACTAGCGGGAGTGAGCAGTTCTTC. Translated, it gives CASSPSRTSGSEQFF.